Given below is one T cell receptor beta chain in context. The target antigen is unknown. One end of the junction varies from germline; a read error may be responsible. This sample is part of a study of shared clonotypes between healthy human individuals. Across the study: Serving as donors were a couple of women and a few men, whose ages spanned 18 to 49. The study used three CD4 naive, three CD4 memory, two CD8 naive and one CD8 memory plate per donor. Study-wide results and limits: What limited the represented genetic and exposure-history diversity was the small number of donors.

CDR3 size: 10 residues. Germline CDR1 is SEHNR and CDR2 is FQNEAQ (reference sequence). Sequenced by immunoSEQ multiplex PCR; TCRdb stores in-frame clones only, minus some. The data show over a million clones, about 84% seen once. Healthy and HIV-negative, the adult donors had no recent acute infections or vaccinations. The source is a young man in good health. Some clones in this sample may be carry-over from other donors' samples. The sequenced material came from memory CD4+ T cells from PBMCs. Subset here: CD45RA-negative fraction. The chain employs TRBV7-9 and TRBJ2-3; the D is unclear. CDR3 loop: CASSLERPNF. CDR3 nucleotides: TGTGCCAGCAGCTTGGAGAGACCGAATTTT. Based on the CDR3 plus reference TRBV7-9 and TRBJ2-3, the full variable domain is DTGVSQNPRHKITKRGQNVTFRCDPISEHNRLYWYRQTLGQGPEFLTYFQNEAQLEKSRLLSDRFSAERPKGSFSTLEIQRTEQGDSAMYLCASSLERPNFGPGTRLTVL.